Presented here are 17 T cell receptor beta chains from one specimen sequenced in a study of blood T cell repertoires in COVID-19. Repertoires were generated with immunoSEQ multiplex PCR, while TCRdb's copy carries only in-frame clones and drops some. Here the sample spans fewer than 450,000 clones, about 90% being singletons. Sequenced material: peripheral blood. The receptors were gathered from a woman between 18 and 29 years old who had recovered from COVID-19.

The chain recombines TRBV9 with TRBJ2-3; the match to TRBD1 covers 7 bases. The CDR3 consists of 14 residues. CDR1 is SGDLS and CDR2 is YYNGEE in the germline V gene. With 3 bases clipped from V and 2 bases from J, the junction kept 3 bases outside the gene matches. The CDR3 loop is CASSATGVTDTQYF. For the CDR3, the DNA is TGTGCCAGCAGCGCAACAGGGGTCACAGATACGCAGTATTTT.

In DNA, the CDR3 is TGTGCCAGCAGTGCGGGTCAAAGGTATAGCACAGATACGCAGTATTTT. It specifies CASSAGQRYSTDTQYF. The V gene is TRBV6-1, the J gene TRBJ2-3, with D unclear. V was trimmed by 4 bases and J by 0 bases, leaving 14 bases between them. CDR1 is MNHNS and CDR2 is SASEGT in the germline V gene. The CDR3 loop spans 16 amino acids.

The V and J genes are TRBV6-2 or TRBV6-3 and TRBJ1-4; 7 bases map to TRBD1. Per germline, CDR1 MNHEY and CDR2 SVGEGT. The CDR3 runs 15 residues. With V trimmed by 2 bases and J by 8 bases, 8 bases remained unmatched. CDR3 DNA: TGTGCCAGCAGTTACACCGGGGCAGGGGGAGAAAAACTGTTTTTT. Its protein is CASSYTGAGGEKLFF.

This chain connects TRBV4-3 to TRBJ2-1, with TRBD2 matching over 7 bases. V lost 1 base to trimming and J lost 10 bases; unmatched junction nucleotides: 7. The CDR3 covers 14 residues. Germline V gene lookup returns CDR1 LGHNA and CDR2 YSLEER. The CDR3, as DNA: TGCGCCAGCAGCCAAGCCAGGGAGGGTGGGGAGCAGTTCTTC. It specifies CASSQAREGGEQFF.

CDR3: CALGEGAQETQYF. CDR3 in DNA: TGTGCCTTAGGCGAGGGGGCTCAAGAGACCCAGTACTTC. The V and J genes are TRBV5-4 and TRBJ2-5; 7 bases are shared with TRBD1. Germline values: CDR1 SGHNT, CDR2 YYREEE (reference sequence). This CDR3 spans 13 amino acids. The V and J ends lost 10 bases and 2 bases, in that order; junction bases with no gene match: 8. Full variable domain (remainder filled in from reference TRBV5-4 and TRBJ2-5): ETGVTQSPTHLIKTRGQQVTLRCSSQSGHNTVSWYQQALGQGPQFIFQYYREEENGRGNFPPRFSGLQFPNYSSELNVNALELDDSALYLCALGEGAQETQYFGPGTRLLVL.

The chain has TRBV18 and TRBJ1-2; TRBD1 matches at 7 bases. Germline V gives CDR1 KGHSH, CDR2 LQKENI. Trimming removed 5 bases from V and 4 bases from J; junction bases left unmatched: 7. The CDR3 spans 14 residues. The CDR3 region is CASSGGTASYGYTF. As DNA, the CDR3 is TGTGCCAGCTCAGGCGGGACAGCTTCCTATGGCTACACCTTC.

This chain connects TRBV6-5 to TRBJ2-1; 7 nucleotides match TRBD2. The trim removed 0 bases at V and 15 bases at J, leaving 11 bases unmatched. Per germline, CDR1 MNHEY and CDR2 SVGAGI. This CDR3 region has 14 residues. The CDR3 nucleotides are TGTGCCAGCAGTTACTCGTCTGGGGAGGGTAGTCTGTTCTTC. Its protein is CASSYSSGEGSLFF.

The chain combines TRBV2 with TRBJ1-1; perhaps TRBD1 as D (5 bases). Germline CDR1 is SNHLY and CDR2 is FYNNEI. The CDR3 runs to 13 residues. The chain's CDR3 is CACLDKMGTEAFF. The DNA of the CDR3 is TGTGCATGTTTGGACAAGATGGGCACTGAAGCTTTCTTT.

CDR3 in DNA: TGTGCCAGCAGCTTAGTGGCGACGGAGGTGGGGACTGAAGCTTTCTTT. Protein sequence: CASSLVATEVGTEAFF. V and J are TRBV7-9 and TRBJ1-1, with D hard to call. This CDR3 has 16 residues. V lost 1 base to trimming and J lost 5 bases, with 17 bases between them. Germline-derived CDR1 and CDR2 are SEHNR and FQNEAQ (reference sequence).

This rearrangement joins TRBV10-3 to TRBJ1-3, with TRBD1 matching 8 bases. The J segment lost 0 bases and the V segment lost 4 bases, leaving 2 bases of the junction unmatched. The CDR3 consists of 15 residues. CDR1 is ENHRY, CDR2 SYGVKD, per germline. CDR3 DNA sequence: TGTGCCATCAGTGGACAGGGGCACTCTGGAAACACCATATATTTT. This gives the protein CAISGQGHSGNTIYF.

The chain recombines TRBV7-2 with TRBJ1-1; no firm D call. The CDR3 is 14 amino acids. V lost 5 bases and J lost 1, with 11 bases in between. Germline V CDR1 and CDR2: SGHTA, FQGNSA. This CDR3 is CASSERAENTEAFF. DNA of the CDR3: TGTGCCAGCAGCGAGCGGGCAGAGAACACTGAAGCTTTCTTT.

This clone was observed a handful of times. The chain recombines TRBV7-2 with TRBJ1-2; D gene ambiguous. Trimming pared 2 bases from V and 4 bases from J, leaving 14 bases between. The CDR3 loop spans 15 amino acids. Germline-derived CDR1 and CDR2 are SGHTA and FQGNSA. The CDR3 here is CASSLPGAGLYGYTF. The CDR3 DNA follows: TGTGCCAGCAGCTTACCTGGTGCCGGACTCTATGGCTACACCTTC.

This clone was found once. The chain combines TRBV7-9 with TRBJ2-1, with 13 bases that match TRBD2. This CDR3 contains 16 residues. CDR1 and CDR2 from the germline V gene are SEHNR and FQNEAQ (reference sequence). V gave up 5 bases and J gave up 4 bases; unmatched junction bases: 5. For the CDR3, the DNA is TGTGCCAGCAGCCCGACTAGCGGGAGGCCTTACAATGAGCAGTTCTTC. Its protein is CASSPTSGRPYNEQFF.

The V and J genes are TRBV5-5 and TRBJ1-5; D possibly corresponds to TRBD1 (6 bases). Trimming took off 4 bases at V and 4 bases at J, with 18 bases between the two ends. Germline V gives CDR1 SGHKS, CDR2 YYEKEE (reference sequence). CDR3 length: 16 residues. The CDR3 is CASSVIQGLGNQPQHF. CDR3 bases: TGTGCCAGCAGCGTGATCCAGGGGCTCGGAAATCAGCCCCAGCATTTT.

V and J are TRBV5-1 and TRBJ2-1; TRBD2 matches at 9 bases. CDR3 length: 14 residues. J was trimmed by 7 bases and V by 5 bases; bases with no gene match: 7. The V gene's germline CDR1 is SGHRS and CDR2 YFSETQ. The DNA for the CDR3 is TGCGCCAGCAGGGTCGGGACTAGCATTAATGAGCAGTTCTTC. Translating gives CASRVGTSINEQFF.

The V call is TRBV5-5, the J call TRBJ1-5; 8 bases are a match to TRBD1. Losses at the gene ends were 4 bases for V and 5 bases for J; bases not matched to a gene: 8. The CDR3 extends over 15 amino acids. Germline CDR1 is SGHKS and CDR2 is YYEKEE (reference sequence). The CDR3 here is CASSQQLQGDQPQHF. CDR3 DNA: TGTGCCAGCAGCCAACAGCTACAGGGGGATCAGCCCCAGCATTTT.

CDR3 loop: CSVPFESRATYEQYV. CDR3 in DNA: TGCAGCGTTCCCTTCGAATCCAGGGCTACCTACGAGCAGTACGTC. This chain joins TRBV29-1 and TRBJ2-7, with D possibly matching TRBD1 (5 bases). The germline V gene encodes CDR1 SQVTM and CDR2 ANQGSEA. Trimming stripped 5 bases from V and 2 bases from J, with 19 bases between. There are 15 residues in the CDR3.